Following are 4 T cell receptor beta chains from one sample sequenced in a study of T cell repertoires in cytomegalovirus infection. TCRdb reprocessed the reads via MiXCR and lists one record per CDR3 protein. The sample shows 200,000 to 250,000 distinct CDR3 sequences, 10% to 15% of them seen only once. Sequencing was performed on PBMCs. The receptors shown here come from a human donor in good health (CMV status not recorded). Some clones in this sample may be carry-over from other donors' samples.

V is TRBV28 and J is TRBJ1-2, with TRBD1 matching over 7 bases. The germline gives CDR1 MDHEN, CDR2 SYDVKM. This CDR3 comprises 12 residues. Trimming took 7 bases from V and 4 from J; bases not matched to a gene: 3. The CDR3 nucleotides read TGTGCCAGCACCGACAGGGCCTATGGCTACACCTTC. This gives the protein CASTDRAYGYTF.

The chain carries TRBV28 and TRBJ1-3; TRBD1 aligns across 7 bases. Germline loops: CDR1 MDHEN, CDR2 SYDVKM. After removal of 1 base from V and 0 bases from J, the junction contained 9 bases not matched to a gene. The CDR3 consists of 18 residues. CDR3 region: CASSLSPGQIHSGNTIYF. DNA of the CDR3: TGTGCCAGCAGTTTATCCCCGGGACAGATACACTCTGGAAACACCATATATTTT.

This clonotype showed up just a few times. The genes are TRBV5-4 and TRBJ2-1; TRBD1 aligns across 10 bases. The length of the CDR3 is 15 residues. Trimming cost V 3 bases and J 9 bases; bases outside gene matches: 9. Germline-derived CDR1 and CDR2 are SGHNT and YYREEE (reference sequence). CDR3 sequence (DNA): TGTGCCAGCAGCTCGGCTGGACAGGGGGTTCGTGAGCAGTTCTTC. Its protein product is CASSSAGQGVREQFF.

At least ten counts were recorded for this clonotype. This chain connects TRBV7-9 to TRBJ2-3; perhaps D is TRBD1 or TRBD2 (5 bases each). The V gene's germline CDR1 is SEHNR and CDR2 FQNEAQ (reference sequence). The length of the CDR3 is 15 residues. Trimming removed 8 bases from V and 4 bases from J, with 19 bases in between. The CDR3 sequence is CASFSPGSAPDTQYF. The CDR3 region has the DNA TGTGCCAGCTTCTCCCCAGGGAGCGCCCCAGATACGCAGTATTTT.